The source of this TCR beta chain is a study of cytomegalovirus exposure and HLA in healthy donors. Study observations and caveats: Later genetic work tied a missense DCLRE1C variant to beta-chain V and J trimming. Per published accounts, TCR beta sequences correctly predicted the HLA-A and HLA-B alleles of most subjects. Analyzed later, most CMV-associated TCR beta chains appeared HLA-restricted.

This clone was counted a single time. Its antigen is not identified. With 60 Vbeta and 13 Jbeta primers, the PCR was carried out. The assay was immunoSEQ multiplex PCR, and TCRdb's table has in-frame clones only and misses some. Of 150,000 to 200,000 clones in the sample, roughly 77% were seen once. V lost 0 bases and J lost 4, with 9 bases in between. The germline CDR1 and CDR2 sequences are SEHNR and FQNEAQ (reference sequence). This CDR3 comprises 14 residues. The V gene is TRBV7-9, the J gene TRBJ2-5; tentative D call: TRBD1 (6 bases). The source material was PBMCs. This receptor was obtained from a woman in her forties or fifties in good health and CMV-seronegative. The CDR3 nucleotides read TGTGCCAGCAGCTTAGCGGCAGGGGTAGAGACCCAGTACTTC. Encoded protein: CASSLAAGVETQYF.